The 14 T cell receptor beta chains in this list originate from one sample, sequenced in a study of identical twins. TCRdb re-called the 5' RACE reads through MiXCR, storing one row per CDR3 protein. The sample yields 260,000 or so distinct CDR3 sequences, 7.5% seen once. The sample also formed part of further work on yellow fever vaccine responses in identical twins.

The sample comprised CD8+ T cells sorted from blood. These receptor sequences come from a woman under 30 in good health.

This clonotype occurred many times. The chain employs TRBV24-1 and TRBJ2-5; weak D call: TRBD2 (5 bases). The germline V gene encodes CDR1 KGHDR and CDR2 SFDVKD. V lost 5 bases to trimming and J lost 0 bases, with 12 bases between them. This CDR3 region has 15 residues. The chain's CDR3 is CATSGSEYHQETQYF. The CDR3 region has the DNA TGTGCCACCAGTGGTAGCGAGTACCACCAAGAGACCCAGTACTTC.

This clonotype was seen ten or more times. The rearrangement uses TRBV9 and TRBJ1-1, with D possibly being TRBD1 (6 bases). Germline CDR1 SGDLS, CDR2 YYNGEE. There are 14 residues in the CDR3. V lost 3 bases and J 0 bases, leaving 9 bases between the germline ends. CDR3 nucleotides: TGTGCCAGCAGCGACAGGGATTTGAACACTGAAGCTTTCTTT. It is translated as CASSDRDLNTEAFF.

This clonotype has ten or more counts. The rearrangement links TRBV28 to TRBJ2-7; 7 nucleotides agree with TRBD1. This CDR3 has 17 residues. Germline CDR1 reads MDHEN; CDR2 reads SYDVKM. J was trimmed by 0 bases and V by 5 bases; bases with no gene match: 13. CDR3 DNA: TGTGCCAGCAGTAAAACCGGGACAGTGAAGTCCTCCTACGAGCAGTACTTC. Translation gives CASSKTGTVKSSYEQYF.

The table lists this clonotype with many counts. The chain joins TRBV6-5 to TRBJ1-1; TRBD1 might be the D (5 bases). CDR3 length equals 13 residues. CDR1 and CDR2 (germline): MNHEY, SVGAGI. V was shortened by 5 bases and J by 2 bases, with 9 bases between the two germline ends. CDR3 sequence (DNA): TGTGCCAGCAGTACCGACAGAAACACTGAAGCTTTCTTT. It yields the protein CASSTDRNTEAFF.

J is TRBJ2-1 and V is TRBV7-6, with 7 bases matching TRBD1. This CDR3 contains 12 residues. With V trimmed by 8 bases and J by 12 bases, 10 bases remained unmatched. Germline CDR1 SGHVS, CDR2 FNYEAQ. CDR3 residues: CASGGTVDRQFF. In nucleotides, the CDR3 is TGTGCCAGCGGTGGGACAGTGGATCGGCAGTTCTTC.

The table lists this clonotype with many counts. This sequence joins TRBV2 and TRBJ2-3, with 13 bases lining up with TRBD2. The trim removed 2 bases at V and 6 bases at J, leaving 5 bases unmatched. CDR1 is SNHLY, CDR2 FYNNEI, per germline. This CDR3 spans 16 amino acids. The CDR3 DNA reads as TGTGCCAGCAGTGAAAATGTGGGACTAGCGGGGGATACGCAGTATTTT. Amino acid sequence: CASSENVGLAGDTQYF.

The sample holds many counts of this clonotype. The junction departs from the called germline gene at one end, perhaps through a read error. This chain connects TRBV28 to TRBJ2-7; D perhaps matches TRBD1 (6 bases). CDR1 MDHEN and CDR2 SYDVKM come from the germline V gene. The CDR3 contains 13 residues. The CDR3: CASSLTSRTVFDF. In DNA, the CDR3 is TGTGCCAGCAGTTTGACTTCACGGACAGTGTTTGACTTC.

The chain employs TRBV11-2 and TRBJ2-6; D gene unclear. Trimming took off 2 bases at V and 0 bases at J, with 11 bases between the two ends. This CDR3 spans 17 amino acids. CDR1 is SGHAT and CDR2 is FQNNGV in the germline V gene. The CDR3 reads CASSLRAGPSGANVLTF. DNA of the CDR3: TGTGCCAGCAGCTTACGGGCAGGTCCCTCTGGGGCCAACGTCCTGACTTTC.

A few counts support this clonotype. DNA for the CDR3: TGCGCCAGCAGCCAAGTTTCGGAGCTACCCGAGCAGTACTTC. Translated: CASSQVSELPEQYF. The chain has TRBV4-1 and TRBJ2-7; D not certain. This CDR3 is 14 amino acids long. V was pared by 1 base and J by 6 bases, with 13 bases between. Germline values: CDR1 MGHRA, CDR2 YSYEKL.

This clonotype was seen repeatedly, ten times or more. This chain joins TRBV2 and TRBJ2-1; 12 nucleotides match TRBD2. The J segment lost 2 bases and the V segment lost 3 bases, leaving 2 bases of the junction unmatched. The CDR3 has 16 residues. Germline V lookup: CDR1 SNHLY, CDR2 FYNNEI. The CDR3 nucleotides are TGTGCCAGCAGTGAGACTAGCGGGAGCGCCTACAATGAGCAGTTCTTC. Translating gives CASSETSGSAYNEQFF. Drawing the rest from reference TRBV2 and TRBJ2-1, the complete variable domain is EPEVTQTPSHQVTQMGQEVILRCVPISNHLYFYWYRQILGQKVEFLVSFYNNEISEKSEIFDDQFSVERPDGSNFTLKIRSTKLEDSAMYFCASSETSGSAYNEQFFGPGTRLTVL.

This clonotype showed up just a few times. The chain is built from TRBV27 and TRBJ1-2; D gene ambiguous. This CDR3 region has 14 residues. CDR1 MNHEY and CDR2 SMNVEV come from the germline V gene (reference sequence). V lost 6 bases, J lost 2 bases, and 13 bases lay in between. Written as DNA, the CDR3 is TGTGCCAGCAGGGAATCTACAGCGAACTATGGCTACACCTTC. Protein product: CASRESTANYGYTF.

This clonotype was picked up a small number of times. The rearrangement links TRBV3-1 to TRBJ1-2; the D is unclear. The CDR3 is 12 amino acids. Germline V gene lookup returns CDR1 LGHDT and CDR2 YNNKEL (reference sequence). Trimming took 5 bases from V and 7 from J, leaving 11 bases between them. The CDR3 DNA reads as TGTGCCAGCAGCTCTGAATTGGGTGGCTACACCTTC. Protein sequence: CASSSELGGYTF.

This clonotype was seen repeatedly, ten times or more. V is TRBV25-1 and J is TRBJ2-1, with unresolved D. CDR1 and CDR2 from the germline V gene are MGHDK and SYGVNS. CDR3 length: 11 residues. V was clipped by 7 bases and J by 7 bases, with 8 bases between them. CDR3 bases: TGTGCCAGCACCCACCGGAATGAGCAGTTCTTC. This encodes CASTHRNEQFF.

The table lists this clonotype with a few counts. The gene calls are TRBV27 and TRBJ2-3; 11 positions match TRBD2. This CDR3 is 17 amino acids long. J lost 0 bases, V lost 6 bases, and 8 bases had no gene match. Germline CDR1 is MNHEY and CDR2 is SMNVEV (reference sequence). The CDR3 DNA is TGTGCCAGCAGCCCCGGGACTAGCGGTCCTAGCACAGATACGCAGTATTTT. Residues: CASSPGTSGPSTDTQYF.